This TCR beta chain was profiled in a study of blood T cells in healthy people across ages. Combining a sample-barcoded 5' primer with a J-beta primer mix, a second PCR ran for roughly 7 to 12 cycles. TCRdb re-derived calls from the 5' RACE reads in MiXCR, one entry per CDR3 protein. The sample contains roughly 730,000 distinct CDR3 sequences, roughly 50% of which appear only once. The receptor was derived from a man in his forties or fifties in good health. Sequenced input: blood.

Here the CDR3 DNA reads TGCAGCGCCTCCCGGGACACCCCAACAGATACGCAGTATTTT. It codes for CSASRDTPTDTQYF. V is TRBV29-1 and J is TRBJ2-3, with D perhaps matching TRBD1 (6 bases). This CDR3 contains 14 residues. V was clipped by 7 bases and J by 3 bases, with 17 bases between them. Germline lookup yields CDR1 SQVTM and CDR2 ANQGSEA.